The 24 T cell receptor beta chains in this list originate from one sample, sequenced in a study of blood T cell repertoires in COVID-19 (dated by TCRdb to the early 2020s). Preparation of the library involved the immunoSEQ multiplex PCR assay. TCRdb re-hosts the immuneACCESS table, in-frame sequences only. Its copies lack some clones; in the studies checked, an unresolved V gene accounts for under half of them, and the cause for the rest is not known. This sample has over 450,000 clones in its table, and nearly 90% of those were observed once. About 0.91% of the sample goes to the ten largest clones. Sequencing was carried out using peripheral blood. The origin of the receptors is a man younger than 30 with COVID-19, enrolled during active disease.

The chain combines TRBV7-2 with TRBJ1-1; 8 bases are shared with TRBD1. After removal of 3 bases from V and 6 bases from J, the junction contained 3 bases not matched to a gene. From germline, CDR1 is SGHTA and CDR2 FQGNSA. The CDR3 totals 13 residues. CDR3 sequence (DNA): TGTGCCAGCAGCTTCCTGACAGGGGCTGAAGCTTTCTTT. It is translated as CASSFLTGAEAFF. The full variable domain, rest sourced from reference TRBV7-2 and TRBJ1-1, is GAGVSQSPSNKVTEKGKDVELRCDPISGHTALYWYRQSLGQGLEFLIYFQGNSAPDKSGLPSDRFSAERTGGSVSTLTIQRTQQEDSAVYLCASSFLTGAEAFFGQGTRLTVV.

The genes are TRBV6-5 and TRBJ2-7, with D maybe TRBD1 (6 bases). The V gene lost 7 bases and the J gene lost 2 bases, with 15 bases spanning the gap. CDR1 and CDR2 (germline): MNHEY, SVGAGI. CDR3 length equals 14 residues. CDR3 nucleotides: TGTGCCAGCAAGGTGGGTCAGGGGACCTACGAGCAGTACTTC. Protein sequence: CASKVGQGTYEQYF.

Concerning this clone itself: A much larger clone differs from this one at a single base, so this may be a read error. Other DNA sequences in the sample encode the same CDR3. The genes are TRBV7-9 and TRBJ2-7; TRBD1 matches 8 bases. V lost 5 bases and J lost 5; bases outside the gene matches: 2. Germline V gene data show CDR1 as SEHNR and CDR2 as FQNEAQ (reference sequence). CDR3 length: 12 residues. The CDR3 protein is CASSPTGDEQYF. CDR3 DNA: TGTGCCAGCAGCCCGACAGGGGACGAGCAGTACTTC.

This clone has just a few counts. The V gene is TRBV7-3, the J gene TRBJ2-2; 12 nucleotides align to TRBD2. Losses at the gene ends were 2 bases for V and 4 bases for J; bases not matched to a gene: 2. This CDR3 has 16 amino acids. Germline assignment: CDR1 SGHTA and CDR2 FQGTGA. The chain's CDR3 is CASSLGTSGSTGELFF. The CDR3 bases are TGTGCCAGCAGCTTAGGGACTAGCGGGTCCACCGGGGAGCTGTTTTTT.

V and J are TRBV6-5 and TRBJ1-2; TRBD1 aligns across 10 bases. Germline loops: CDR1 MNHEY, CDR2 SVGAGI. Unmatched junction bases numbered 9, after V lost 6 bases and J lost 5 bases. The CDR3 has 15 amino acids. The CDR3 sequence: CASRADRGPDYGYTF. CDR3 DNA: TGTGCCAGCAGGGCCGACAGGGGGCCTGATTATGGCTACACCTTC.

The genes are TRBV11-2 and TRBJ2-5; D is undetermined. CDR1 is SGHAT, CDR2 FQNNGV, per germline. The CDR3 covers 14 residues. The V gene lost 5 bases and the J gene lost 6 bases, with 16 bases spanning the gap. The CDR3 nucleotides read TGTGCCAGCAGCCCCCCAAACACAGAGAAGACCCAGTACTTC. This encodes CASSPPNTEKTQYF.

The chain recombines TRBV28 with TRBJ2-7; 8 nucleotides agree with TRBD1. The CDR3 extends over 14 amino acids. V lost 4 bases to trimming and J lost 3 bases; unmatched junction nucleotides: 5. CDR1 and CDR2 (germline): MDHEN, SYDVKM. The CDR3 is CASSSGQANYEQYF. The CDR3 DNA follows: TGTGCCAGCAGTTCGGGACAGGCGAACTACGAGCAGTACTTC. The whole variable domain, filled in from reference TRBV28 and TRBJ2-7, reads DVKVTQSSRYLVKRTGEKVFLECVQDMDHENMFWYRQDPGLGLRLIYFSYDVKMKEKGDIPEGYSVSREKKERFSLILESASTNQTSMYLCASSSGQANYEQYFGPGTRLTVT.

This chain connects TRBV2 to TRBJ1-1; 12 bases match TRBD1. Trimming took 1 base from V and 5 from J; bases not matched to a gene: 5. Germline V CDR1 and CDR2: SNHLY, FYNNEI. The CDR3 totals 16 residues. CDR3 sequence reads: CASSEVGDRGRTEAFF. In DNA, the CDR3 is TGTGCCAGCAGTGAAGTAGGGGACAGGGGGCGGACTGAAGCTTTCTTT.

The CDR3 region has the DNA TGTGCCAGCAGTTTACCCGGCGGTGGCAATCAGCCCCAGCATTTT. As protein: CASSLPGGGNQPQHF. The chain has TRBV27 and TRBJ1-5; D call uncertain. Germline V gene data show CDR1 as MNHEY and CDR2 as SMNVEV (reference sequence). Trimming cost V 2 bases and J 2 bases, with 10 bases left between them. This CDR3 spans 15 amino acids.

The genes are TRBV15 and TRBJ2-7, with D perhaps matching TRBD1 (6 bases). This CDR3 has 14 residues. Trimming took 4 bases from V and 3 from J, leaving 13 bases between them. Germline V gives CDR1 LNHNV, CDR2 YYDKDF (reference sequence). The CDR3 spells CATSKDSTYYEQYF. The CDR3 bases are TGTGCCACCAGCAAGGACAGTACTTACTACGAGCAGTACTTC.

DNA for the CDR3: TGTGCCAGCTCACCGGAACTAGCGGGGGTCTCAGGGGAGACCCAGTACTTC. As protein: CASSPELAGVSGETQYF. V is TRBV18 and J is TRBJ2-5; TRBD2 matches 11 bases. Trimming cost V 3 bases and J 5 bases; bases outside gene matches: 11. CDR3 size: 17 residues. Germline-derived CDR1 and CDR2 are KGHSH and LQKENI.

The genes are TRBV11-2 and TRBJ2-1, with D possibly TRBD1 on 5 matching bases. Looked up from germline, CDR1 is SGHAT and CDR2 is FQNNGV. The CDR3 spans 18 residues. Trimming left V 4 bases short and J 0 bases short, with 19 bases between. The CDR3 nucleotides are TGTGCCAGCAGCTACCCCCTGGGGCGTGCTAGCTCCTACAATGAGCAGTTCTTC. Its translation: CASSYPLGRASSYNEQFF.

This chain links TRBV2 with TRBJ2-1; 9 bases are a match to TRBD1. CDR1 is SNHLY and CDR2 is FYNNEI in the germline V gene. V lost 6 bases and J lost 7; bases outside the gene matches: 10. This CDR3 comprises 15 residues. The CDR3 spells CASSALRTGANEQFF. The CDR3 nucleotides read TGTGCCAGCAGCGCACTAAGGACAGGGGCTAATGAGCAGTTCTTC.

The V and J genes are TRBV9 and TRBJ2-1; the match to TRBD2 covers 8 bases. Germline values: CDR1 SGDLS, CDR2 YYNGEE. The trim removed 0 bases at V and 1 base at J, leaving 3 bases unmatched. The CDR3 sequence is 16 residues long. DNA for the CDR3: TGTGCCAGCAGCGTAGTGAGCGGGGGTTCCTACAATGAGCAGTTCTTC. Its protein product is CASSVVSGGSYNEQFF.

The rearrangement links TRBV28 to TRBJ2-7, with TRBD2 matching 12 bases. Germline V gives CDR1 MDHEN, CDR2 SYDVKM. After removal of 2 bases from V and 2 bases from J, the junction contained 4 bases not matched to a gene. The length of the CDR3 is 16 residues. As DNA, the CDR3 is TGTGCCAGCAGTTTAACTAGCGGGGGGTCCCCCTACGAGCAGTACTTC. It is translated as CASSLTSGGSPYEQYF.

The rearrangement joins TRBV12-3 or TRBV12-4 to TRBJ1-2; D remains ambiguous. The length of the CDR3 is 13 residues. V shed 1 base and J shed 8 bases, with 11 bases lying between them. The chain's CDR3 is CASSLVKFGGYTF. In nucleotides, the CDR3 is TGTGCCAGCAGTTTAGTGAAATTCGGGGGCTACACCTTC.

The chain carries TRBV5-4 and TRBJ2-1; D may be TRBD2 (7 bases). The CDR3 consists of 12 residues. Deletions cut 5 bases from V and 14 bases from J, with 17 bases between. The germline V gene encodes CDR1 SGHNT and CDR2 YYREEE (reference sequence). The CDR3 DNA sequence: TGTGCCAGCAGGCGCTGGGGGGGGCATAAGTTCTTC. As protein: CASRRWGGHKFF.

This clone was seen once. V is TRBV6-5 and J is TRBJ1-2; D gene uncertain. V was pared by 8 bases and J by 8 bases, with 21 bases between. This CDR3 comprises 14 residues. Germline CDR1 and CDR2: MNHEY and SVGAGI. The CDR3 loop reads CASGSAGLEIGYTF. The DNA of the CDR3 is TGTGCCAGCGGGTCTGCGGGGTTGGAAATCGGCTACACCTTC.

The rearrangement links TRBV4-2 to TRBJ2-7; 13 bases line up with TRBD2. Germline V CDR1 and CDR2: LGHNA, YNFKEQ. The CDR3 extends over 17 amino acids. V shed 1 base and J 2 bases; nucleotides not matched to a gene: 5. The CDR3 sequence: CASSQVGLAGVPYEQYF. The DNA for the CDR3 is TGTGCCAGCAGCCAAGTAGGACTAGCGGGGGTACCCTACGAGCAGTACTTC.

The rearrangement uses TRBV9 and TRBJ2-1, with D perhaps matching TRBD1 (5 bases). The CDR3 runs to 16 residues. Germline CDR1 is SGDLS and CDR2 is YYNGEE. Trimming took off 2 bases at V and 5 bases at J, with 17 bases between the two ends. CDR3 DNA sequence: TGTGCCAGCAGCGTCAAGGGGCTACCCGGTAACAATGAGCAGTTCTTC. Amino acids: CASSVKGLPGNNEQFF.

This clone was counted a single time. The chain recombines TRBV11-3 with TRBJ2-2, with D possibly matching TRBD2 (5 bases). Trimming took 2 bases from V and 6 from J, leaving 10 bases between them. This CDR3 has 14 residues. CDR1 is SGHNT, CDR2 YENEEA, per germline. CDR3 nucleotides: TGTGCCAGCAGCTTAACTATCGGGGCCGGGGAGCTGTTTTTT. Protein sequence: CASSLTIGAGELFF.

The gene calls are TRBV2 and TRBJ2-2; TRBD2 matches 8 bases. CDR1 and CDR2 (germline): SNHLY, FYNNEI. The CDR3 loop spans 15 amino acids. Losses at the gene ends were 6 bases for V and 2 bases for J; bases not matched to a gene: 5. This CDR3 is CASSGGAANTGELFF. The CDR3 coding sequence is TGTGCCAGCAGCGGGGGGGCCGCAAACACCGGGGAGCTGTTTTTT.

This chain links TRBV10-2 with TRBJ2-5, with TRBD2 identical over 10 bases. Germline assignment: CDR1 WSHSY and CDR2 SAAADI. The V and J ends lost 4 bases and 4 bases, in that order; junction bases with no gene match: 9. CDR3 size: 16 residues. The CDR3 bases are TGCGCCAGCAGTGGCCTTCAGCGGGGGGGTCCAGAGACCCAGTACTTC. Its protein is CASSGLQRGGPETQYF.

This rearrangement joins TRBV3-1 (or the pseudogene TRBV3-2) to TRBJ1-1; 9 bases are shared with TRBD1. Unmatched junction bases numbered 9, after V lost 4 bases and J lost 0 bases. Germline assignment: CDR1 LGHDT and CDR2 YNNKEL (reference sequence). The CDR3 spans 17 residues. CDR3: CASSRGTGSDMNTEAFF. CDR3 sequence (DNA): TGTGCCAGCAGCCGCGGGACAGGGTCTGATATGAACACTGAAGCTTTCTTT.